This T cell receptor beta chain was identified in a study of blood T cell repertoires in COVID-19. The wider study: The United States, Italy and Spain were the sources of the acute and convalescent COVID-19 samples. T cells, B-cell-depleted T cells, or PBMCs provided the cDNA or gDNA that served as material.

CDR1 and CDR2 (germline): SGHAT, FQNNGV. The CDR3 contains 14 residues. V was pared by 2 bases and J by 2 bases, with 8 bases between. The count of this clone is one. Original processing notes: Quantification of nucleated cells was approximated via reference gene primer amplification. Produced via immunoSEQ multiplex PCR; TCRdb's table is partial and in-frame only. That table furnishes V, J and clone size, whereas the DNA furnished D and trimming. The sample yields 130,000 to 150,000 clones, roughly 87% seen once. The chain links TRBV11-2 to TRBJ2-3, with a possible D match to TRBD1 (6 bases). The sequenced material came from peripheral blood. The clonotype originates from a man aged 70 or older with acute or convalescent COVID-19. CDR3 nucleotide sequence: TGTGCCAGCAGCTTAAGGGGGAACACAGATACGCAGTATTTT. Residues: CASSLRGNTDTQYF. Supplemented by reference TRBV11-2 and TRBJ2-3, the full variable domain reads EAGVAQSPRYKIIEKRQSVAFWCNPISGHATLYWYQQILGQGPKLLIQFQNNGVVDDSQLPKDRFSAERLKGVDSTLKIQPAKLEDSAVYLCASSLRGNTDTQYFGPGTRLTVL.